This TCR beta chain is from a study of blood T cell repertoires in COVID-19. On the study more broadly: PBMCs, B-cell-depleted T cells, or T cells were the source of the cDNA or gDNA that made up the material.

Germline V gene lookup returns CDR1 SGHTA and CDR2 FQGNSA. V was clipped by 1 base and J by 1 base, with 10 bases between them. CDR3 length: 15 amino acids. Data came from immunoSEQ multiplex PCR; TCRdb stores just in-frame clones and leaves some out. This sample has approximately 190,000 clones, with roughly 82% found just once. This TCR was sampled from a woman aged 60 to 75 with COVID-19, enrolled during active disease. V usage is TRBV7-2 and J usage is TRBJ2-5; TRBD2 might be the D (6 bases). Material: peripheral blood. The CDR3 region is CASSLGASAQETQYF. For the CDR3, the DNA is TGTGCCAGCAGCTTAGGGGCTAGCGCCCAAGAGACCCAGTACTTC.